The 29 T cell receptor beta chains in this list originate from one sample, sequenced in a study of OX40 agonist ivuxolimab in advanced cancers. Libraries were prepared by immunoSEQ multiplex PCR; TCRdb keeps only in-frame clonotypes and omits some of them. The table records just under 20,000 clones, around 82% of them present only once. The sequences come from CD4+ or CD8+ T cells sorted from blood, collected in a trial of the OX40 agonist ivuxolimab. The receptors were gathered from an adult with an advanced solid tumor such as melanoma, head and neck, liver or kidney cancer.

This clone was seen only a few times. The CDR3 coding sequence is TGTGCCAGCAACGGCCTTGGTTACGAGCAGTACTTC. As protein: CASNGLGYEQYF. This chain links TRBV28 with TRBJ2-7; no firm D call. This CDR3 has 12 amino acids. Between the trimmed V and J ends, which lost 7 bases and 4 bases, there was a span of 11 bases. The germline gives CDR1 MDHEN, CDR2 SYDVKM.

This clone was observed a handful of times. The V gene is TRBV29-1, the J gene TRBJ2-7; D possibly corresponds to TRBD1 (5 bases). V lost 3 bases and J lost 6, with 15 bases in between. This CDR3 spans 13 amino acids. Germline CDR1 and CDR2: SQVTM and ANQGSEA. The CDR3: CSVELRVQGEQYF. DNA for the CDR3: TGCAGCGTTGAGTTAAGGGTTCAGGGCGAGCAGTACTTC.

The chain carries TRBV25-1 and TRBJ2-5; 8 bases are shared with TRBD1. This CDR3 spans 14 amino acids. Germline V CDR1 and CDR2: MGHDK, SYGVNS. With 4 bases clipped from V and 8 bases from J, the junction kept 9 bases outside the gene matches. The CDR3 reads CASSAGQGGVTQYF. The CDR3 nucleotides are TGTGCCAGCAGTGCTGGACAGGGTGGGGTCACCCAGTACTTC.

The rearrangement uses TRBV28 and TRBJ2-6; D remains ambiguous. Germline V lookup: CDR1 MDHEN, CDR2 SYDVKM. Trimming stripped 2 bases from V and 0 bases from J, with 8 bases between. The CDR3 runs to 16 residues. The CDR3 DNA reads TGTGCCAGCAGTTTAGTAGGCAGCTCTGGGGCCAACGTCCTGACTTTC. It is translated as CASSLVGSSGANVLTF.

The rearrangement joins TRBV28 to TRBJ1-1, with 7 nucleotides matching TRBD1. Germline V gene lookup returns CDR1 MDHEN and CDR2 SYDVKM. The CDR3 is 15 amino acids. Germline trimming cut 7 bases from V and 3 bases from J; bases unmatched to any gene: 11. The CDR3 reads CASKLGTEAHTEAFF. CDR3 nucleotide sequence: TGTGCCAGCAAACTTGGGACAGAGGCTCACACTGAAGCTTTCTTT.

The chain has TRBV5-6 and TRBJ1-4, with 9 bases fitting TRBD1. V dropped 4 bases and J dropped 8; count of bases not matched to a gene: 9. The CDR3 runs 15 residues. Germline CDR1 is SGHDT and CDR2 is YYEEEE. The CDR3 DNA is TGTGCCAGCAGCCCTGGTGGGACAGGGAACGAAAAACTGTTTTTT. Its translation: CASSPGGTGNEKLFF.

The chain couples TRBV18 to TRBJ2-2; TRBD2 agrees at 7 bases. The germline gives CDR1 KGHSH, CDR2 LQKENI. With 3 bases clipped from V and 5 bases from J, the junction kept 6 bases outside the gene matches. The CDR3 consists of 15 residues. The DNA for the CDR3 is TGTGCCAGCTCACCCTGGTCTAGCGGAACCGGGGAGCTGTTTTTT. Translated, it gives CASSPWSSGTGELFF.

V usage is TRBV5-1 and J usage is TRBJ2-5; D is possibly TRBD1 (5 bases). Trimming removed 2 bases at V and 4 bases at J, with 33 bases between. CDR3 length: 21 residues. In germline, CDR1 is SGHRS, CDR2 YFSETQ. CDR3: CASSLDRLRALAQGLSETQYF. The CDR3 DNA is TGCGCCAGCAGCTTAGATCGCTTACGAGCTTTGGCGCAGGGTCTTTCAGAGACCCAGTACTTC.

The chain couples TRBV7-2 to TRBJ2-4, with D unclear. The CDR3 runs 16 residues. V was cut by 6 bases and J by 1 base, with 16 bases left in between. The germline CDR1 and CDR2 sequences are SGHTA and FQGNSA. The CDR3 sequence: CASSPSPLMAKNIQYF. The CDR3 region has the DNA TGTGCCAGCAGTCCCAGTCCCCTTATGGCCAAAAACATTCAGTACTTC.

The sample holds one count of this clone. J is TRBJ1-1 and V is TRBV7-2, with D hard to call. The CDR3 extends over 14 amino acids. With 1 base removed from V and 0 bases from J, the gap between germline ends came to 6 bases. CDR1 is SGHTA and CDR2 is FQGNSA in the germline V gene. CDR3 bases: TGTGCCAGCAGCTTAGATGGGATGAACACTGAAGCTTTCTTT. Its translation: CASSLDGMNTEAFF. Full variable domain (outside the CDR3, taken from reference TRBV7-2 and TRBJ1-1): GAGVSQSPSNKVTEKGKDVELRCDPISGHTALYWYRQSLGQGLEFLIYFQGNSAPDKSGLPSDRFSAERTGGSVSTLTIQRTQQEDSAVYLCASSLDGMNTEAFFGQGTRLTVV.

The chain links TRBV28 to TRBJ1-1; D might be TRBD1 (5 bases). In germline, CDR1 is MDHEN, CDR2 SYDVKM. The CDR3 covers 13 residues. V was trimmed by 6 bases and J by 2 bases, leaving 10 bases between them. DNA of the CDR3: TGTGCCAGCAGAACGACAGCTAACACTGAAGCTTTCTTT. It codes for CASRTTANTEAFF.

The sample holds one count of this clone. The V and J genes are TRBV6-1 and TRBJ2-7; tentatively, D is TRBD1 or TRBD2 (6 bases each). The ends were cut back, 4 bases at V and 1 base at J, with 11 bases in the middle. Looked up from germline, CDR1 is MNHNS and CDR2 is SASEGT. The length of the CDR3 is 14 residues. CDR3 DNA sequence: TGTGCCAGCAGTGGGAGGGGGGCTTCCTACGAGCAGTACTTC. Translating it yields CASSGRGASYEQYF.

The rearrangement joins TRBV5-1 to TRBJ2-2, with TRBD1 matching over 7 bases. From germline, CDR1 is SGHRS and CDR2 YFSETQ. V shed 6 bases, J shed 0 bases, and the junction held 8 bases outside the gene matches. This CDR3 has 16 amino acids. CDR3 DNA: TGCGCCAGCAAACCCCGGGGACAGACGAACACCGGGGAGCTGTTTTTT. This translates into CASKPRGQTNTGELFF.

The chain links TRBV15 to TRBJ2-5; 9 bases align to TRBD2. The V gene end was trimmed by 5 bases and the J gene end by 5 bases; junction bases not matched to a gene: 15. Germline-derived CDR1 and CDR2 are LNHNV and YYDKDF (reference sequence). The CDR3 is 17 amino acids. The CDR3: CATSGRAGGAPGETQYF. The CDR3 nucleotides are TGTGCCACCAGCGGGAGAGCGGGGGGCGCACCCGGGGAGACCCAGTACTTC.

V usage is TRBV13 and J usage is TRBJ1-1; D is unclear. Between the trimmed V and J ends, which lost 4 bases and 0 bases, there was a span of 12 bases. The CDR3 sequence is 15 residues long. CDR1 is PRHDT and CDR2 is FYEKMQ in the germline V gene (reference sequence). The CDR3 bases are TGTGCCAGCAGCTCTGGGTCGGAGGTGAACACTGAAGCTTTCTTT. Its protein is CASSSGSEVNTEAFF. Looking up the rest from reference TRBV13 and TRBJ1-1 gives the full variable domain: AAGVIQSPRHLIKEKRETATLKCYPIPRHDTVYWYQQGPGQDPQFLISFYEKMQSDKGSIPDRFSAQQFSDYHSELNMSSLELGDSALYFCASSSGSEVNTEAFFGQGTRLTVV.

The V gene is TRBV27, the J gene TRBJ2-5, with D tentatively TRBD2 (6 bases). CDR3 length: 13 residues. Trimming cost V 7 bases and J 3 bases, with 12 bases left between them. From germline, CDR1 is MNHEY and CDR2 SMNVEV (reference sequence). CDR3 region: CASIGSGEETQYF. In nucleotides, the CDR3 is TGTGCCAGCATCGGGAGCGGAGAAGAGACCCAGTACTTC.

This clone was observed a few times. J is TRBJ1-2 and V is TRBV5-6, with D tentatively TRBD1 (5 bases). The germline V gene encodes CDR1 SGHDT and CDR2 YYEEEE. Between the trimmed V and J ends, which lost 4 bases and 8 bases, there was a span of 18 bases. The CDR3 extends over 14 amino acids. The CDR3 here is CASSNGFGTLGYTF. CDR3 DNA sequence: TGTGCCAGCAGCAATGGCTTTGGGACTTTGGGCTACACCTTC.

V and J are TRBV6-5 and TRBJ1-2; D is perhaps TRBD1 (6 bases). Between the trimmed V and J ends, which lost 5 bases and 4 bases, there was a span of 14 bases. This CDR3 comprises 14 residues. Germline CDR1 MNHEY, CDR2 SVGAGI. CDR3 in DNA: TGTGCCAGCAGTCCCTCCCAGGGGCGCTATGGCTACACCTTC. Translated, it gives CASSPSQGRYGYTF.

The V call is TRBV30, the J call TRBJ2-2, with no clear D. Germline values: CDR1 GTSNPN, CDR2 SVGIG (reference sequence). The CDR3 spans 13 residues. The V end lost 0 bases, the J end lost 6 bases, and 8 bases lay between the germline ends. The CDR3 coding sequence is TGTGCCTGGAGTGTAACCGGGCCCGGGGAGCTGTTTTTT. Its translation: CAWSVTGPGELFF.

The V gene is TRBV27, the J gene TRBJ2-3; no definite D call. Trimming stripped 3 bases from V and 1 base from J, with 14 bases between. Germline V gives CDR1 MNHEY, CDR2 SMNVEV (reference sequence). This CDR3 spans 16 amino acids. The CDR3 region is CASSFLWGAGTDTQYF. CDR3 nucleotides: TGTGCCAGCAGTTTTCTTTGGGGTGCGGGCACAGATACGCAGTATTTT.

The rearrangement joins TRBV7-2 to TRBJ2-1; TRBD2 matches 7 bases. Trimming took 5 bases from V and 0 from J; bases not matched to a gene: 10. The CDR3 is made up of 17 amino acids. Germline CDR1 is SGHTA and CDR2 is FQGNSA. CDR3 protein: CASSPRTRGTSYNEQFF. The DNA of the CDR3 is TGTGCCAGCAGCCCCCGGACTAGGGGAACCTCCTACAATGAGCAGTTCTTC.

The V gene is TRBV27, the J gene TRBJ1-2, with D unresolved. With 8 bases removed from V and 3 bases from J, the gap between germline ends came to 13 bases. CDR1 is MNHEY, CDR2 SMNVEV, per germline (reference sequence). This CDR3 contains 13 residues. The CDR3 nucleotides read TGTGCCAGCGGGAATTATCTAGACTATGGCTACACCTTC. Translating gives CASGNYLDYGYTF.

This clone was seen more than once but under ten times. The rearrangement links TRBV11-3 to TRBJ2-3; weak D call: TRBD2 (7 bases). The V and J ends lost 1 base and 0 bases respectively, with 14 bases between them. The CDR3 length is 17 residues. CDR1 is SGHNT, CDR2 YENEEA, per germline. CDR3: CASSLGGGGASTDTQYF. CDR3 DNA sequence: TGTGCCAGCAGCTTAGGCGGAGGGGGGGCTAGCACAGATACGCAGTATTTT.

The chain uses TRBV6-1 and TRBJ1-5, with TRBD1 as a possible D gene (6 bases). CDR3 length: 15 residues. V dropped 6 bases and J dropped 5 bases, with 17 bases sitting between them. Germline assignment: CDR1 MNHNS and CDR2 SASEGT. The CDR3 is CASRGSGAGDQPQHF. CDR3 nucleotide sequence: TGTGCCAGCAGGGGGTCGGGGGCTGGAGATCAGCCCCAGCATTTT.

V gene TRBV27 combines with J gene TRBJ2-1; 12 positions match TRBD2. CDR3 size: 16 residues. The V gene's germline CDR1 is MNHEY and CDR2 SMNVEV (reference sequence). V lost 0 bases to trimming and J lost 10 bases; unmatched junction nucleotides: 7. The CDR3 protein is CASSLSLAGGPFEQFF. The CDR3 DNA is TGTGCCAGCAGTTTATCCCTAGCGGGAGGGCCCTTCGAGCAGTTCTTC.

The chain links TRBV4-1 to TRBJ2-4; TRBD1 agrees at 7 bases. Germline V gene sequence: CDR1 MGHRA, CDR2 YSYEKL. The CDR3 has 13 amino acids. V trimming: 3 bases; J trimming: 6 bases; junction bases outside the gene matches: 2. CDR3 residues: CASSQGQSNIQYF. Here the CDR3 DNA reads TGCGCCAGCAGCCAGGGACAGTCAAACATTCAGTACTTC.

V is TRBV19 and J is TRBJ2-3; tentatively, D is TRBD1 (5 bases). Germline V gene data show CDR1 as LNHDA and CDR2 as SQIVND (reference sequence). The CDR3 runs to 15 residues. V was trimmed by 1 base and J by 4 bases, leaving 12 bases between them. In DNA form, the CDR3 reads TGTGCCAGTAGTATAGGGACGGTGGGGCCAGATACGCAGTATTTT. Translated, it gives CASSIGTVGPDTQYF.

This clone appeared once. V is TRBV4-1 and J is TRBJ1-2, with TRBD1 matching over 9 bases. The CDR3 extends over 16 amino acids. Per the germline V gene, CDR1 is MGHRA and CDR2 is YSYEKL. V gave up 3 bases and J gave up 8 bases; unmatched junction bases: 13. CDR3: CASSQGRGGTGRGYTF. CDR3 DNA: TGCGCCAGCAGCCAGGGCCGCGGAGGGACAGGGAGAGGCTACACCTTC.

This rearrangement joins TRBV27 to TRBJ1-3; D is ambiguous. This CDR3 has 13 residues. Trimming removed 5 bases at V and 8 bases at J, with 13 bases between. CDR1 is MNHEY and CDR2 is SMNVEV in the germline V gene (reference sequence). CDR3 sequence (DNA): TGTGCCAGCAGTCGAGGGCGTTGGGACACCATATATTTT. Encoded protein: CASSRGRWDTIYF.